The T cell receptor (beta chain) under discussion was sequenced for a study of blood T cell repertoires in COVID-19. As for the study in general: Acute-phase and convalescent COVID-19 samples originated in the United States, Italy and Spain. Sources were T cells, B-cell-depleted T cells, or PBMCs; the material itself was cDNA or gDNA.

In the authors' methods: Counts of nucleated cells, estimated from reference gene primer amplification, were obtained. Measured with immunoSEQ multiplex PCR; TCRdb has only the in-frame clones, and not every one. V and J calls plus clone size are reproduced from that table; the DNA served to infer D and trimming. The sample lists approximately 88,000 clones, more than 65% occurring once. Per the germline V gene, CDR1 is MNHNY and CDR2 is SVGAGI (reference sequence). V was shortened by 2 bases and J by 3 bases, with 11 bases between the two germline ends. The CDR3 has 15 amino acids. The chain couples TRBV6-6 to TRBJ1-5; D not certain. Sequencing used peripheral blood. This TCR came from an elderly woman with active or convalescent COVID-19. The CDR3 sequence is CASSYGGWDNQPQHF. The CDR3 DNA is TGTGCCAGCAGTTACGGAGGGTGGGACAATCAGCCCCAGCATTTT.